The 8 T cell receptor beta chains given below trace back to one sample, sequenced in a study of CD8 T cells in ankylosing spondylitis. Via MiXCR, TCRdb re-called the 5' RACE reads, giving one row per CDR3 protein. Altogether about 220,000 distinct CDR3 sequences are present, around a quarter being singletons, with the ten largest covering about 6.9%. Sequenced: blood, either unsorted or a sorted T cell fraction (not recorded which). The origin of the receptors is a male donor with ankylosing spondylitis or in good health (not recorded which).

The chain is built from TRBV29-1 and TRBJ2-1; weak D call: TRBD2 (5 bases). Deletions cut 3 bases from V and 10 bases from J, with 7 bases between. The CDR3 spans 10 residues. The germline V gene has CDR1 SQVTM and CDR2 ANQGSEA. Written as DNA, the CDR3 is TGCAGCGTTGAGCTAGCAGAGCAGTTCTTC. Its protein product is CSVELAEQFF.

This clonotype was seen ten or more times. As DNA, the CDR3 is TGTGCCAGCAGTTACCTAGAGCAGTTCTTC. Protein sequence: CASSYLEQFF. The gene calls are TRBV6-6 and TRBJ2-1; D gene ambiguous. Trimming cost V 2 bases and J 10 bases, with 3 bases left between them. The V gene's germline CDR1 is MNHNY and CDR2 SVGAGI (reference sequence). This CDR3 comprises 10 residues.

V usage is TRBV18 and J usage is TRBJ1-5, with TRBD1 identical over 9 bases. The V gene's germline CDR1 is KGHSH and CDR2 LQKENI. CDR3 length equals 19 residues. The V segment lost 4 bases and the J segment 6 bases; nucleotides outside the gene matches: 19. The CDR3 is CASSQRATGGHPILQPQHF. In nucleotides, the CDR3 is TGTGCCAGCTCACAAAGGGCAACAGGGGGCCACCCTATACTTCAGCCCCAGCATTTT.

This clonotype has a count of ten or more. The chain is built from TRBV5-1 and TRBJ1-1, with D unclear. Trimming took 3 bases from V and 7 from J, leaving 16 bases between them. The length of the CDR3 is 14 residues. Germline V gene sequence: CDR1 SGHRS, CDR2 YFSETQ. CDR3 DNA sequence: TGCGCCAGCAGCTCTCGGGCCAGAAATAATGAAGCTTTCTTT. Amino acid sequence: CASSSRARNNEAFF.

In DNA form, the CDR3 reads TGCAGCGTTGAGGGACGCACCTATGGCTACACCTTC. As protein: CSVEGRTYGYTF. This sequence joins TRBV29-1 and TRBJ1-2; the D gene is possibly TRBD1 (5 bases). CDR3 length: 12 residues. V lost 3 bases and J 4 bases, leaving 9 bases between the germline ends. CDR1 and CDR2 (germline): SQVTM, ANQGSEA.

This chain links TRBV30 with TRBJ1-3; D may be TRBD1 (6 bases). The CDR3 runs 15 residues. The germline gives CDR1 GTSNPN, CDR2 SVGIG (reference sequence). V was shortened by 5 bases and J by 0 bases, with 14 bases between the two germline ends. CDR3 bases: TGTGCCTGGGGTTCGACAGGCAACTCTGGAAACACCATATATTTT. This gives the protein CAWGSTGNSGNTIYF.

CDR3 sequence reads: CASSYSRQAGNEQFF. The CDR3 region has the DNA TGTGCCAGCAGTTACTCTAGGCAGGCTGGCAATGAGCAGTTCTTC. The rearrangement joins TRBV6-5 to TRBJ2-1; D is undetermined. The CDR3 length is 15 residues. Germline values: CDR1 MNHEY, CDR2 SVGAGI. V dropped 0 bases and J dropped 6 bases, with 12 bases sitting between them.

The chain carries TRBV20-1 and TRBJ2-5; no reliable D call. Germline V gene data show CDR1 as DFQATT and CDR2 as SNEGSKA (reference sequence). This CDR3 has 16 amino acids. V was cut by 3 bases and J by 7 bases, with 24 bases left in between. This CDR3 reads CSASSRQGPPRGTQYF. CDR3 in DNA: TGCAGTGCTAGTAGTCGACAAGGCCCACCTCGAGGGACCCAGTACTTC.